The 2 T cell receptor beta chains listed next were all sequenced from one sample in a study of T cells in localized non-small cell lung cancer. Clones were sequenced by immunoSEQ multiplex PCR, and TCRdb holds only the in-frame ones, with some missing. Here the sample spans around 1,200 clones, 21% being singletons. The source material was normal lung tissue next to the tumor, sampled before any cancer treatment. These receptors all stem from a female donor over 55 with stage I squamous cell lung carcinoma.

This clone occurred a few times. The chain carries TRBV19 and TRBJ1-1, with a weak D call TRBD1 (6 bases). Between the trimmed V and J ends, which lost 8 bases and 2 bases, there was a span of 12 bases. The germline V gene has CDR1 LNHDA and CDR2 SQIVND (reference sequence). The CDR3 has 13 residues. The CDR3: CASGRGFNTEAFF. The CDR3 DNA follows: TGTGCCAGTGGGAGGGGGTTCAACACTGAAGCTTTCTTT.

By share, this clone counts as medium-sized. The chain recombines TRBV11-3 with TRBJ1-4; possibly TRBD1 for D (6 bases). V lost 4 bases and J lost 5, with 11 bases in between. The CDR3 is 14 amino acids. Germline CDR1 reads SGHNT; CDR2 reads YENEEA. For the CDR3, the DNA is TGTGCCAGCAGCTCGGACAGCCTAAATGAAAAACTGTTTTTT. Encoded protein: CASSSDSLNEKLFF.